This T cell receptor (beta chain) was recorded in a study of blood T cell repertoires in COVID-19. Whole-study context: COVID-19 samples from acute and convalescent phases originated in the United States, Italy and Spain.

Authors' processing steps: The assay estimated nucleated cells by amplifying reference gene primers. Method: immunoSEQ multiplex PCR; TCRdb's copy keeps in-frame clones and lacks some. That table supplies the V and J calls and clone size; D and trimming were determined from the DNA. The sample carries 150,000 to 200,000 clones, about 85% recorded once. Sequencing was done on a sample of peripheral blood. The clonotype was recovered from a human donor with acute or convalescent COVID-19. The donor label of this sample is uncertain.

The CDR3 bases are TGTGCCAGCAGTTACGCGGGCGGTAGCAATCAGCCCCAGCATTTT. It is translated as CASSYAGGSNQPQHF. The V and J genes are TRBV6-6 and TRBJ1-5; D is unclear. Per germline, CDR1 MNHNY and CDR2 SVGAGI (reference sequence). The CDR3 runs to 15 residues. Trimming stripped 2 bases from V and 0 bases from J, with 8 bases between.